These 7 T cell receptor beta chains were sequenced from one sample in a study of cytomegalovirus exposure and HLA in healthy donors. Primers: 60 Vbeta forward and 13 Jbeta reverse. The assay was immunoSEQ multiplex PCR, and TCRdb's table has in-frame clones only and misses some. The listing records about 140,000 clones. Sample: PBMCs. The receptors come from a woman under 30 in good health and CMV-seronegative.

The J gene is TRBJ2-3, the V gene TRBV5-1, with 9 bases that match TRBD1. Germline V gives CDR1 SGHRS, CDR2 YFSETQ. With 0 bases clipped from V and 3 bases from J, the junction kept 2 bases outside the gene matches. This CDR3 region has 15 residues. CDR3 DNA sequence: TGCGCCAGCAGCTTGGTGACAGGGGGTACAGATACGCAGTATTTT. It codes for CASSLVTGGTDTQYF.

The gene calls are TRBV5-6 and TRBJ1-6; D remains unclear. Germline lookup yields CDR1 SGHDT and CDR2 YYEEEE. V lost 2 bases to trimming and J lost 9 bases, with 12 bases between them. The CDR3 is 14 amino acids. The CDR3 loop reads CASSFSGRRSPLHF. Here the CDR3 DNA reads TGTGCCAGCAGCTTTTCCGGGAGACGTTCACCCCTCCACTTT.

The J gene is TRBJ2-5, the V gene TRBV5-1; D is ambiguous. From germline, CDR1 is SGHRS and CDR2 YFSETQ. The V end lost 2 bases, the J end lost 3 bases, and 5 bases lay between the germline ends. The CDR3 sequence is 12 residues long. CDR3 sequence (DNA): TGCGCCAGCAGCTTTGCGGAAGAGACCCAGTACTTC. Protein sequence: CASSFAEETQYF.

The chain employs TRBV9 and TRBJ2-1; 10 bases are a match to TRBD2. CDR1 and CDR2 from the germline V gene are SGDLS and YYNGEE. V lost 4 bases to trimming and J lost 2 bases; unmatched junction nucleotides: 6. The CDR3 length is 16 residues. CDR3 loop: CASSTSGRGTYNEQFF. The CDR3 DNA follows: TGTGCCAGCAGCACCAGCGGGAGGGGGACCTACAATGAGCAGTTCTTC.

The chain combines TRBV4-3 with TRBJ1-2; 7 positions match TRBD1. The CDR3 consists of 14 residues. CDR1 and CDR2 from the germline V gene are LGHNA and YSLEER. V shed 4 bases, J shed 6 bases, and the junction held 8 bases outside the gene matches. CDR3: CASSRDSLSHGYTF. The CDR3 nucleotides read TGCGCCAGCAGCCGGGACAGCCTCAGCCATGGCTACACCTTC.

The chain recombines TRBV2 with TRBJ2-7; D unresolved. There are 12 residues in the CDR3. Germline values: CDR1 SNHLY, CDR2 FYNNEI. Between the trimmed V and J ends, which lost 6 bases and 0 bases, there was a span of 6 bases. The CDR3 bases are TGTGCCAGCAGGGTGAGCTCCTACGAGCAGTACTTC. Protein product: CASRVSSYEQYF.

This rearrangement joins TRBV28 to TRBJ2-7, with D perhaps TRBD2 (6 bases). The ends were cut back, 6 bases at V and 1 base at J, with 13 bases in the middle. The CDR3 length is 14 residues. Per germline, CDR1 MDHEN and CDR2 SYDVKM. In DNA, the CDR3 is TGTGCCAGCAGCCCGCCGGGACTTTCCTACGAGCAGTACGTC. As protein: CASSPPGLSYEQYV.